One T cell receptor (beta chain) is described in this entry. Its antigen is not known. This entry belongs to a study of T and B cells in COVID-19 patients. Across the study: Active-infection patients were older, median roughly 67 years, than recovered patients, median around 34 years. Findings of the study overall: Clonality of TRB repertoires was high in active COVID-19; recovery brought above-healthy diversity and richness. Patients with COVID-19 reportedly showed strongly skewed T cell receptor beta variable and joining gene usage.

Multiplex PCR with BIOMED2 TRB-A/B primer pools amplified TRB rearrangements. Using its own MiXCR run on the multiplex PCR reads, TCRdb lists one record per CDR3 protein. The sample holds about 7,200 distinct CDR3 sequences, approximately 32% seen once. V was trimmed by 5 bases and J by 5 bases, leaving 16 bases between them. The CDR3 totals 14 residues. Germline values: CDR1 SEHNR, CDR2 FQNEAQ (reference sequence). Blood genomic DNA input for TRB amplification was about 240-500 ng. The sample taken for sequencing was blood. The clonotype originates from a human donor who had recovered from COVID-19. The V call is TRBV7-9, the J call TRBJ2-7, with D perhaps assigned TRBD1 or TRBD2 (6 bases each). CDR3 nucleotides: TGTGCCAGCAGCCGGGGGCAGGGGTCCCACGAGCAGTACTTC. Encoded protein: CASSRGQGSHEQYF.